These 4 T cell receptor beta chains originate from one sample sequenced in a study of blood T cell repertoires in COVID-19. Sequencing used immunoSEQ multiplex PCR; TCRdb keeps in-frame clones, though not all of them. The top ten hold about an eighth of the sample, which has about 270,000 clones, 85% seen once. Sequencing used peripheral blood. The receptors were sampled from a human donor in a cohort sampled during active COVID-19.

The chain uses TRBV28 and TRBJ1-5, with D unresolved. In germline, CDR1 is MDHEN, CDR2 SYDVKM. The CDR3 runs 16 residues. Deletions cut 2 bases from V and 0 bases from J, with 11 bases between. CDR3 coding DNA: TGTGCCAGCAGTTTAGAGGCCGGCCATAGCAATCAGCCCCAGCATTTT. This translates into CASSLEAGHSNQPQHF.

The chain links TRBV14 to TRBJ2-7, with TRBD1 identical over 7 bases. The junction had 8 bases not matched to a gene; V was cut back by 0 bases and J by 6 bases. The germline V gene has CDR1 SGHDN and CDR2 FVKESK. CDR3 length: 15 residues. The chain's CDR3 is CASSQDRLRGSEQYF. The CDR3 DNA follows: TGTGCCAGCAGCCAAGATCGTCTCAGGGGGTCCGAGCAGTACTTC.

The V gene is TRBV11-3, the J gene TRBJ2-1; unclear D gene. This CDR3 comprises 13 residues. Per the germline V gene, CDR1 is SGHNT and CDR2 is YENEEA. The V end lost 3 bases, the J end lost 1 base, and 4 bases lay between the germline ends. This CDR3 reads CASSFTSYNEQFF. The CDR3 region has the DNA TGTGCCAGCAGCTTCACTTCCTACAATGAGCAGTTCTTC.

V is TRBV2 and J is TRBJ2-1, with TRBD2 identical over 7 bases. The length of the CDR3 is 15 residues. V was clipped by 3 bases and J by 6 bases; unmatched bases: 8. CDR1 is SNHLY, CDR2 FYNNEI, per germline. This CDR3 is CASSEMASGLNEQFF. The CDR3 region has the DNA TGTGCCAGCAGTGAGATGGCTAGCGGACTCAATGAGCAGTTCTTC.